These T cell receptor beta chains were read from a single sample in a study of T-cell reconstitution after alpha-beta-depleted transplantation in children. In TCRdb, the PCR reads were re-called with MiXCR into one record per CDR3 protein. The table lists about 260,000 distinct CDR3 sequences, 6.5% to 9% of them singletons, with 6.3% in the top ten. The sequenced sample was PBMCs, mostly from graft donor cells, obtained 180 days after TCRalphabeta/CD19-depleted stem cell transplant. All receptors derive from a male patient between 5 and 17 years old who had a stem cell transplant for acute lymphoblastic leukemia, so the T cells may come from the graft donor. Both conserved end residues are part of each CDR3. Fields, in order: clone size, J gene, D gene, V gene, CDR3 length, CDR3 protein, CDR3 DNA. A D gene is named only where the DNA matches it firmly. Sizes are listed as once, few, many or a size class.

clone size: many; J gene: TRBJ2-2; D gene: TRBD2; V gene: TRBV9; CDR3 length: 16; CDR3 protein: CASSVRGGSHTGELFF; CDR3 DNA: TGTGCCAGCAGCGTGCGGGGCGGGAGTCACACCGGGGAGCTGTTTTTT
clone size: many; J gene: TRBJ1-1; D gene: TRBD1; V gene: TRBV3-1; CDR3 length: 14; CDR3 protein: CASSLGTGGSEAFF; CDR3 DNA: TGTGCCAGCAGCCTCGGGACAGGGGGATCTGAAGCTTTCTTT
clone size: many; J gene: TRBJ2-1; D gene: -; V gene: TRBV10-3; CDR3 length: 13; CDR3 protein: CAISDYSGNEQFF; CDR3 DNA: TGTGCCATCAGTGACTATAGCGGCAATGAGCAGTTCTTC
clone size: many; J gene: TRBJ2-2; D gene: -; V gene: TRBV4-3; CDR3 length: 13; CDR3 protein: CASSQAQIGELFF; CDR3 DNA: TGCGCCAGCAGCCAAGCGCAGATCGGGGAGCTGTTTTTT
clone size: many; J gene: TRBJ2-2; D gene: TRBD2; V gene: TRBV7-8; CDR3 length: 17; CDR3 protein: CASSPLGLADNTGELFF; CDR3 DNA: TGTGCCAGCAGCCCACTGGGACTAGCGGATAACACCGGGGAGCTGTTTTTT
clone size: many; J gene: TRBJ2-1; D gene: -; V gene: TRBV5-1; CDR3 length: 13; CDR3 protein: CATRRTEDNEQFF; CDR3 DNA: TGCGCCACCCGCCGGACAGAAGACAATGAGCAGTTCTTC
clone size: many; J gene: TRBJ2-2; D gene: -; V gene: TRBV7-9; CDR3 length: 12; CDR3 protein: CASSELTGELFF; CDR3 DNA: TGTGCCAGCAGCGAACTCACTGGGGAGCTGTTTTTT
clone size: many; J gene: TRBJ2-5; D gene: TRBD1; V gene: TRBV7-7; CDR3 length: 15; CDR3 protein: CASSGSTGGVETQYF; CDR3 DNA: TGTGCCAGCAGCGGATCGACAGGGGGTGTAGAGACCCAGTACTTC
clone size: many; J gene: TRBJ2-2; D gene: TRBD1; V gene: TRBV7-2; CDR3 length: 17; CDR3 protein: CASSSTSGTGRTGELFF; CDR3 DNA: TGTGCCAGCAGCTCCACCTCAGGGACAGGGCGAACCGGGGAGCTGTTTTTT
clone size: many; J gene: TRBJ2-3; D gene: -; V gene: TRBV6-1; CDR3 length: 14; CDR3 protein: CASSRAGSTDTQYF; CDR3 DNA: TGTGCCAGCAGTCGAGCGGGTTCCACAGATACGCAGTATTTT
clone size: many; J gene: TRBJ1-6; D gene: TRBD1; V gene: TRBV7-9; CDR3 length: 15; CDR3 protein: CASSSRTGENSPLHF; CDR3 DNA: TGTGCCAGCAGCTCCCGGACAGGTGAAAATTCACCCCTCCACTTT
clone size: many; J gene: TRBJ1-5; D gene: -; V gene: TRBV12-3/TRBV12-4; CDR3 length: 15; CDR3 protein: CASSLGQTSNQPQHF; CDR3 DNA: TGTGCCAGCAGTTTAGGGCAGACTAGCAATCAGCCCCAGCATTTT
clone size: many; J gene: TRBJ2-4; D gene: -; V gene: TRBV10-3; CDR3 length: 12; CDR3 protein: CAISAGGNIQYF; CDR3 DNA: TGTGCCATCAGTGCCGGGGGTAACATTCAGTACTTC
clone size: many; J gene: TRBJ2-1; D gene: -; V gene: TRBV5-1; CDR3 length: 14; CDR3 protein: CASRGLQQGYEQFF; CDR3 DNA: TGCGCCAGCAGAGGACTCCAACAGGGCTATGAGCAGTTCTTC
clone size: many; J gene: TRBJ2-5; D gene: -; V gene: TRBV25-1; CDR3 length: 14; CDR3 protein: CASNSAEGWETQYF; CDR3 DNA: TGTGCCAGCAACTCAGCGGAGGGGTGGGAGACCCAGTACTTC
clone size: many; J gene: TRBJ2-5; D gene: -; V gene: TRBV12-3/TRBV12-4; CDR3 length: 19; CDR3 protein: CASSLGGLGRGIVGETQYF; CDR3 DNA: TGTGCCAGCAGTTTAGGCGGATTGGGCAGGGGAATTGTTGGAGAGACCCAGTACTTC
clone size: many; J gene: TRBJ2-1; D gene: TRBD2; V gene: TRBV11-2; CDR3 length: 14; CDR3 protein: CASTKLAGVYEQFF; CDR3 DNA: TGTGCCAGCACCAAACTAGCGGGAGTATATGAGCAGTTCTTC
clone size: many; J gene: TRBJ1-2; D gene: -; V gene: TRBV5-1; CDR3 length: 13; CDR3 protein: CASGQGNLYGYTF; CDR3 DNA: TGCGCCAGCGGTCAAGGGAACCTCTATGGCTACACCTTC
clone size: many; J gene: TRBJ2-2; D gene: -; V gene: TRBV18; CDR3 length: 15; CDR3 protein: CASSTSGANTGELFF; CDR3 DNA: TGTGCCAGCTCGACGTCTGGGGCGAACACCGGGGAGCTGTTTTTT
clone size: many; J gene: TRBJ2-3; D gene: -; V gene: TRBV21-1; CDR3 length: 17; CDR3 protein: CASLRREGQVDTDTQYF; CDR3 DNA: TGTGCCAGCCTCCGGCGGGAGGGCCAAGTAGACACAGATACGCAGTATTTT
clone size: many; J gene: TRBJ2-2; D gene: TRBD1; V gene: TRBV20-1; CDR3 length: 15; CDR3 protein: CSARATGARTGELFF; CDR3 DNA: TGCAGTGCTAGAGCGACAGGGGCTCGCACCGGGGAGCTGTTTTTT
clone size: many; J gene: TRBJ2-7; D gene: -; V gene: TRBV28; CDR3 length: 12; CDR3 protein: CASSLGGKRQYF; CDR3 DNA: TGTGCCAGCAGTTTGGGGGGCAAAAGGCAGTACTTC
clone size: many; J gene: TRBJ2-1; D gene: TRBD2; V gene: TRBV11-2; CDR3 length: 16; CDR3 protein: CASSSQLAPSGNEQFF; CDR3 DNA: TGTGCCAGCAGCTCGCAACTAGCGCCGTCCGGCAATGAGCAGTTCTTC
clone size: many; J gene: TRBJ1-2; D gene: -; V gene: TRBV2; CDR3 length: 14; CDR3 protein: CASSESRTVNGYTF; CDR3 DNA: TGTGCCAGCAGTGAAAGTAGGACTGTAAATGGCTACACCTTC
clone size: many; J gene: TRBJ2-7; D gene: -; V gene: TRBV27; CDR3 length: 14; CDR3 protein: CASSFLAVVHEQYF; CDR3 DNA: TGTGCCAGCAGTTTCCTTGCGGTGGTACACGAGCAGTACTTC